The entry below describes one TCR beta chain. This specimen comes from a study of OX40 agonist ivuxolimab in advanced cancers. Looking at the study overall: Partial responses were achieved by three patients, one with hepatocellular carcinoma and two with cutaneous melanoma.

CDR1 is SSHAT and CDR2 is FNYEAQ in the germline V gene (reference sequence). CDR3 length: 15 residues. Trimming left V 1 base short and J 0 bases short, with 6 bases between. Profiled with immunoSEQ multiplex PCR; TCRdb holds only in-frame clones, not every one. The sample consists of over 80,000 clones, 85% to 95% of them appearing once. The sequenced sample was CD4+ or CD8+ T cells sorted from blood, obtained in a trial of the OX40 agonist ivuxolimab. This TCR was recovered from an adult with an advanced solid tumor such as melanoma, head and neck, liver or kidney cancer. This chain links TRBV7-7 with TRBJ2-2; D uncertain. In DNA, the CDR3 is TGTGCCAGCAGCTTAGGAAGGGCGAACACCGGGGAGCTGTTTTTT. Its protein product is CASSLGRANTGELFF.